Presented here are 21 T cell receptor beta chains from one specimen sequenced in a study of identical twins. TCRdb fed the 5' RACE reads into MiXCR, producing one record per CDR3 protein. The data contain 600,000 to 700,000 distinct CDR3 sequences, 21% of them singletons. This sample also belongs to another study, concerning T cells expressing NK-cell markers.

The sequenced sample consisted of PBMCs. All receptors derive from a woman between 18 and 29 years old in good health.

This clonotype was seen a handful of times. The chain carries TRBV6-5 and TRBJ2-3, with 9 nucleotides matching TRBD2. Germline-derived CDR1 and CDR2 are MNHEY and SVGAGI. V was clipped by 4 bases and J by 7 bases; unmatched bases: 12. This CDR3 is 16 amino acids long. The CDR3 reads CASSSPSSGAGHTQYF. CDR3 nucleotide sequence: TGTGCCAGCAGTTCACCATCTAGCGGGGCCGGCCATACGCAGTATTTT.

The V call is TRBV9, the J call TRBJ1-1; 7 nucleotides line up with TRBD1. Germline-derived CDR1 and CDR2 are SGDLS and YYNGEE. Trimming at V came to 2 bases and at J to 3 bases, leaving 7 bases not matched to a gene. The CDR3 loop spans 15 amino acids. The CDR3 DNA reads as TGTGCCAGCAGCGTCGACAGGGTCGGGTACACTGAAGCTTTCTTT. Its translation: CASSVDRVGYTEAFF.

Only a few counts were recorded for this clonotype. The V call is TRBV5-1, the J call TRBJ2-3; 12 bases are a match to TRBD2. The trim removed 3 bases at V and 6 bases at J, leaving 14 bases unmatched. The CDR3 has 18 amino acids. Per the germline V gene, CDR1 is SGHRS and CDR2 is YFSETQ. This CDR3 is CASSWSQLAGGPGDTQYF. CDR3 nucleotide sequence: TGCGCCAGCAGCTGGTCCCAGCTAGCGGGGGGGCCAGGGGATACGCAGTATTTT. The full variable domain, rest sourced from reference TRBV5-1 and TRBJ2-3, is KAGVTQTPRYLIKTRGQQVTLSCSPISGHRSVSWYQQTPGQGLQFLFEYFSETQRNKGNFPGRFSGRQFSNSRSEMNVSTLELGDSALYLCASSWSQLAGGPGDTQYFGPGTRLTVL.

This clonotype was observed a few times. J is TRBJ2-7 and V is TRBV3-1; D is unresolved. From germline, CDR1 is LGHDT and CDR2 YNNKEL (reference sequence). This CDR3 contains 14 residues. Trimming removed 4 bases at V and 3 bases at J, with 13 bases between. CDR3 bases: TGTGCCAGCAGCCCCGTCGACCTTCACTACGAGCAGTACTTC. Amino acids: CASSPVDLHYEQYF.

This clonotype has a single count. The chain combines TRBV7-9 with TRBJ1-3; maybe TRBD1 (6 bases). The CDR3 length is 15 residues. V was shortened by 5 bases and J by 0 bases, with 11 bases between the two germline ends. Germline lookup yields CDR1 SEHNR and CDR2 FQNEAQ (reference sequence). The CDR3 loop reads CASSKTGSSGNTIYF. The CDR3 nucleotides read TGTGCCAGCAGCAAAACAGGGTCCTCTGGAAACACCATATATTTT.

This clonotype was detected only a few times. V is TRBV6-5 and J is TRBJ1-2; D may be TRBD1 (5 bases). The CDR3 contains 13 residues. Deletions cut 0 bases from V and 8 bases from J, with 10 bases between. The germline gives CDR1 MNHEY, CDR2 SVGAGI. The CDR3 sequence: CASSYSAGTGYTF. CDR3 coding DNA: TGTGCCAGCAGTTACTCGGCAGGGACGGGCTACACCTTC.

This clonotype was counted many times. Here the CDR3 reads CASSPRFTGELFF. CDR3 nucleotides: TGCGCCAGCAGCCCCCGGTTTACCGGGGAGCTGTTTTTT. The chain couples TRBV4-3 to TRBJ2-2; D not resolved. In germline, CDR1 is LGHNA, CDR2 YSLEER. The CDR3 covers 13 residues. The V end lost 4 bases, the J end lost 5 bases, and 8 bases lay between the germline ends.

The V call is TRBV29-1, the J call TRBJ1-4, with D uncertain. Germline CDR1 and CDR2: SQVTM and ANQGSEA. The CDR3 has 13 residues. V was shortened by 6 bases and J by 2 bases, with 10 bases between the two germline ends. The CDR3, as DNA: TGCAGCGTGACACTTTGGACTAATGAAAAACTGTTTTTT. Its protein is CSVTLWTNEKLFF.

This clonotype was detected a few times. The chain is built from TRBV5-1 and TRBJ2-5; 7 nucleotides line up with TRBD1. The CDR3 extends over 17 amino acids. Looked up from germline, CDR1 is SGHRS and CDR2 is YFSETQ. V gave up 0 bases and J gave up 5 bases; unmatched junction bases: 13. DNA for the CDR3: TGCGCCAGCAGCTTGGCCAACAGGGGTTCGGGGCATGAGACCCAGTACTTC. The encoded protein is CASSLANRGSGHETQYF.

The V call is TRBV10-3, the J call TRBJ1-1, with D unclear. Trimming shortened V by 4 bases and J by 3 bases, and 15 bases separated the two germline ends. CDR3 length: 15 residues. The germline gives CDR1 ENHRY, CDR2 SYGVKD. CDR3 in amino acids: CAISGLRKQDTEAFF. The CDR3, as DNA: TGTGCCATCAGTGGGCTGAGGAAACAAGACACTGAAGCTTTCTTT.

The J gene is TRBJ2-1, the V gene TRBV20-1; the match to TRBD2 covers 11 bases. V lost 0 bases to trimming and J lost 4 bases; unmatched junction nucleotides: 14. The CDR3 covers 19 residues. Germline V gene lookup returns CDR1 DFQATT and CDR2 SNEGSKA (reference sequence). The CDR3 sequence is CSARDLLAGDQGPYNEQFF. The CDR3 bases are TGCAGTGCTAGAGACCTACTAGCGGGAGACCAAGGGCCTTACAATGAGCAGTTCTTC.

CDR3 amino acids: CASNMGGSYNEQFF. CDR3 DNA: TGTGCCAGCAATATGGGGGGCTCATACAATGAGCAGTTCTTC. The chain combines TRBV12-3 or TRBV12-4 with TRBJ2-1; D is tentatively TRBD1 or TRBD2 (6 bases each). CDR3 length equals 14 residues. V was clipped by 7 bases and J by 4 bases, with 14 bases between them.

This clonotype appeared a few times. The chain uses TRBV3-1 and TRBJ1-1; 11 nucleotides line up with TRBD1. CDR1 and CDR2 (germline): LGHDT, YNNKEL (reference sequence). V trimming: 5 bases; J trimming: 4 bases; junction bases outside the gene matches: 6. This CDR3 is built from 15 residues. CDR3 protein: CASSAGTGGRTEAFF. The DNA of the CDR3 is TGTGCCAGCAGCGCCGGGACAGGGGGACGCACTGAAGCTTTCTTT.

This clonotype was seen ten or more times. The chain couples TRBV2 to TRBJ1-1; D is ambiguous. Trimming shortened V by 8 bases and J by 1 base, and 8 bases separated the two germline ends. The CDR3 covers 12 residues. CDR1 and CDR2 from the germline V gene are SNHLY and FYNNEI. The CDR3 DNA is TGTGCCAGCGGAAGACAGAACACTGAAGCTTTCTTT. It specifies CASGRQNTEAFF.

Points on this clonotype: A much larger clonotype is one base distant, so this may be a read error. The CDR3 reads CSARDWLGSSNEQFF. Written as DNA, the CDR3 is TGCAGTGCTAGAGATTGGCTGGGGTCCTCCAATGAGCAGTTCTTC. V is TRBV20-1 and J is TRBJ2-1; D is ambiguous. This CDR3 has 15 residues. CDR1 and CDR2 (germline): DFQATT, SNEGSKA (reference sequence).

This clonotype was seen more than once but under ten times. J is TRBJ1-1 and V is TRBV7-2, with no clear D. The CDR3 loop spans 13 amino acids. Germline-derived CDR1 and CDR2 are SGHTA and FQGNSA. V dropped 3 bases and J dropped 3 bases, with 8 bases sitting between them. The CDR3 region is CASSFNLDTEAFF. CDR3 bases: TGTGCCAGCAGCTTTAACTTGGACACTGAAGCTTTCTTT.

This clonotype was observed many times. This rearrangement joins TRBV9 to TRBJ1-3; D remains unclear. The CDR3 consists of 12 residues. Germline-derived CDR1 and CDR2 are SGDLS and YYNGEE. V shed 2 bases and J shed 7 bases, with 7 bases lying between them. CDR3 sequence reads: CASSVNGNTIYF. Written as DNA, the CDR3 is TGTGCCAGCAGCGTGAATGGTAACACCATATATTTT.

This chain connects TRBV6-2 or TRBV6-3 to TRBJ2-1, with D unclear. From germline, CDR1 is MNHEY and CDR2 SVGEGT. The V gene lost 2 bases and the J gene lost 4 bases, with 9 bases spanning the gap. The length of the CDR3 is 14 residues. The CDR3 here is CASSYPAVYNEQFF. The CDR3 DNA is TGTGCCAGCAGTTACCCGGCGGTATACAATGAGCAGTTCTTC.

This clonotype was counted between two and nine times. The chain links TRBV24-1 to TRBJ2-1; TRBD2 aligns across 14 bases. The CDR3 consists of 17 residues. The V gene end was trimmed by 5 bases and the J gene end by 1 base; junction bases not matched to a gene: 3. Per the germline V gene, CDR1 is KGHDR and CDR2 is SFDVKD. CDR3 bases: TGTGCCACCAGTGCCGGGACTAGCGGGGGATCCTACAATGAGCAGTTCTTC. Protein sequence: CATSAGTSGGSYNEQFF.

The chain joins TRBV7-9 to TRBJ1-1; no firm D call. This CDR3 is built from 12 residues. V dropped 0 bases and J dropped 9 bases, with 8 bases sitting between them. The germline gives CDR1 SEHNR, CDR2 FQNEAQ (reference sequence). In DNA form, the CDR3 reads TGTGCCAGCAGCTTAGCGACGGCACAAGCTTTCTTT. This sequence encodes CASSLATAQAFF.

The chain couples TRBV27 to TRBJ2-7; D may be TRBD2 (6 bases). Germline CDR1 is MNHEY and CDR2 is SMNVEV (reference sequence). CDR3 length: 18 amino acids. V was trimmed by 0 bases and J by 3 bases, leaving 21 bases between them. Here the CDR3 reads CASSLSAPRIREDYEQYF. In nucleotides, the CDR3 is TGTGCCAGCAGTTTATCAGCTCCTAGGATCAGGGAGGACTACGAGCAGTACTTC.